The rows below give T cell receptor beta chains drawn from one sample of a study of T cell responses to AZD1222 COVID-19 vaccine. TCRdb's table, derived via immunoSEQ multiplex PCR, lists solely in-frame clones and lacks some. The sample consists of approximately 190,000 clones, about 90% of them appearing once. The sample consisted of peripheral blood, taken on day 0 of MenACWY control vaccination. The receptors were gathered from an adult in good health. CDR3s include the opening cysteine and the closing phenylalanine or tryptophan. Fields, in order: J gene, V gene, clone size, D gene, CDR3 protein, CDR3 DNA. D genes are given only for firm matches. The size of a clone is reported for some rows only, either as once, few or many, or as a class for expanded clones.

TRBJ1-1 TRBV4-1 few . CASSQRDLTNTEAFF TGCGCCAGCAGCCAACGGGATTTAACGAACACTGAAGCTTTCTTT
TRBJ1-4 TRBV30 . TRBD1 CAWSRATGHNEKLFF TGTGCCTGGAGTCGCGCGACAGGGCACAATGAAAAACTGTTTTTT
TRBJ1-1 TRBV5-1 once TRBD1 CASSSLTRGLGAEAFF TGCGCCAGCAGCTCCTTGACCAGGGGGTTAGGGGCTGAAGCTTTCTTT
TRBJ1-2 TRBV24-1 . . CATSDLGGYTF TGTGCCACCAGTGATTTGGGTGGCTACACCTTC
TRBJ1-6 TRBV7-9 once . CASSFDRNSYNSPLHF TGTGCCAGCAGCTTCGACAGGAACTCCTATAATTCACCCCTCCACTTT
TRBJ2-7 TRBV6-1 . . CASSEGSPASSYEQYF TGTGCCAGCAGTGAAGGTTCGCCAGCTAGCTCCTACGAGCAGTACTTC
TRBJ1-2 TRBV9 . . CASSAGGIQANYGYTF TGTGCCAGCAGCGCCGGCGGGATACAAGCTAACTATGGCTACACCTTC
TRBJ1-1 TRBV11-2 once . CASSLVGIGAEAFF TGTGCCAGCAGCTTAGTTGGAATAGGTGCTGAAGCTTTCTTT
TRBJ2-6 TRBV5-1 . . CASSQPWVANSGANVLTF TGCGCCAGCAGCCAACCTTGGGTAGCCAACTCTGGGGCCAACGTCCTGACTTTC
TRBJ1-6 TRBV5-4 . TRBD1 CASSPPGQGGSPLHF TGTGCCAGCAGCCCTCCGGGACAGGGGGGTTCACCCCTCCACTTT